This TCR beta chain was documented in a study of T cell responses to AZD1222 COVID-19 vaccine. Points from the study as a whole: Donors, mostly white British, included more females; clonal diversity was possibly underestimated. At baseline, seropositivity was found in only a handful of AZD1222 recipients. Spike was spanned by vaccine-associated CD4 TCRs, which were dominant at 160-218 and 743-854. Every sample of the repertoires postdated the peak T cell response.

Clones were read by immunoSEQ multiplex PCR, and TCRdb kept only the in-frame ones, dropping some. The data contain roughly 100,000 clones, more than 75% of them seen just once; the ten biggest clones take up over 3%. Germline V gene data show CDR1 as LNHDA and CDR2 as SQIVND (reference sequence). The CDR3 has 15 amino acids. The germline V and J ends were trimmed by 7 bases and 4 bases, with 16 bases remaining between them. With respect to this clone: The target antigen is unknown.

The V gene is TRBV19, the J gene TRBJ1-4; D not certain. The sample here was peripheral blood, taken 28 days after the second dose of the MenACWY control vaccine. The receptor was isolated from an adult who received the MenACWY meningococcal vaccine as a control. The CDR3 here is CASISRGRGNEKLFF. The CDR3 DNA sequence: TGTGCCAGTATCTCGCGAGGTCGGGGTAATGAAAAACTGTTTTTT.